The rows below give T cell receptor beta chains drawn from one sample of a study of T cells after yellow fever vaccination. TCRdb passed the 5' RACE reads through MiXCR, listing each CDR3 protein once. The table shows 620,000 or so distinct CDR3 sequences, with roughly a sixth occurring only once. The sequences come from PBMCs, collected around 5 days after the first yellow fever vaccination. Receptor source: a man aged 18 to 29 who received the YFV17D yellow fever vaccine. Both conserved end residues are part of each CDR3. A D gene is named only where the DNA matches it firmly. For some rows the clone size is stated as once, few or many, or as a class when expanded; others skip it.

NA	NA	TRBV28	15	TRBJ2-3	CASLTGGLGTDTQYF	TGTGCCAGTCTCACGGGGGGCTTGGGAACAGATACGCAGTATTTT
few	TRBD2	TRBV28	16	TRBJ2-1	CASSTPSGGASTEQFF	TGTGCCAGCAGCACCCCTAGCGGGGGGGCCTCTACGGAGCAGTTCTTC
few	NA	TRBV4-3	16	TRBJ1-1	CASSQEGRSTHAEAFF	TGCGCCAGCAGCCAAGAAGGGAGATCAACCCACGCTGAAGCTTTCTTT
NA	NA	TRBV5-1	14	TRBJ1-6	CASSFGLLNSPLHF	TGCGCCAGCAGCTTCGGACTCCTGAATTCACCCCTCCACTTT
NA	TRBD1	TRBV7-9	16	TRBJ2-7	CASSSEPLTGRYEQYF	TGTGCCAGCAGCTCCGAACCCTTGACAGGGCGATACGAGCAGTACTTC
NA	NA	TRBV7-9	17	TRBJ1-6	CASSRGPTGYYNSPLHF	TGTGCCAGCAGCCGAGGGCCAACAGGCTACTATAATTCACCCCTCCACTTT
few	NA	TRBV6-2/TRBV6-3	16	TRBJ2-2	CASNPLAEGSTGELFF	TGTGCCAGCAACCCCCTGGCGGAGGGAAGCACCGGGGAGCTGTTTTTT
NA	NA	TRBV5-4	12	TRBJ2-7	CASSGTNYEQYF	TGTGCCAGCAGCGGTACTAACTACGAGCAGTACTTC
NA	NA	TRBV2	16	TRBJ2-1	CASSGGRTNLYNEQFF	TGTGCCAGCAGTGGAGGTCGGACTAACCTCTACAATGAGCAGTTCTTC
many	NA	TRBV29-1	12	TRBJ2-5	CSVEGGVETQYF	TGCAGCGTTGAAGGGGGGGTGGAGACCCAGTACTTC
many	NA	TRBV9	13	TRBJ1-1	CASSPGVGTEAFF	TGTGCCAGTAGTCCCGGGGTAGGGACTGAAGCTTTCTTT
few	TRBD2	TRBV4-1	16	TRBJ2-3	CASSQASGSSTDTQYF	TGCGCCAGCAGCCAGGCTAGCGGATCTAGCACAGATACGCAGTATTTT
few	TRBD1	TRBV24-1	16	TRBJ1-2	CATSDLGGQGNYGYTF	TGTGCCACCAGTGATTTAGGGGGACAGGGTAACTATGGCTACACCTTC
few	NA	TRBV19	15	TRBJ1-5	CASSIGDLSNQPQHF	TGTGCCAGTAGTATCGGAGACTTGAGCAATCAGCCCCAGCATTTT
few	NA	TRBV5-4	15	TRBJ2-5	CASSFAGSELETQYF	TGTGCCAGCAGCTTCGCGGGTTCCGAGTTGGAGACCCAGTACTTC
NA	NA	TRBV7-3	16	TRBJ1-2	CASSPTSRQFGGGYTF	TGTGCCAGCAGCCCGACGTCCCGACAGTTTGGAGGAGGCTACACCTTC
NA	NA	TRBV7-2	15	TRBJ2-5	CASSRQSEYQETQYF	TGTGCCAGCAGTCGACAGTCTGAGTACCAAGAGACCCAGTACTTC
NA	NA	TRBV5-1	13	TRBJ2-4	CASATTGEGIQYF	TGCGCCAGCGCTACCACAGGGGAGGGCATTCAGTACTTC
few	NA	TRBV6-1	18	TRBJ2-6	CASSELRRYSSGANVLTF	TGTGCCAGCAGTGAACTTAGACGCTACAGCTCTGGGGCCAACGTCCTGACTTTC
NA	TRBD2	TRBV5-8	17	TRBJ2-5	CASSLGTSGGSLETQYF	TGTGCCAGCAGCTTGGGGACTAGCGGGGGAAGTTTGGAGACCCAGTACTTC
NA	NA	TRBV7-2	15	TRBJ1-4	CASSFTRAGNEKLFF	TGTGCCAGCAGCTTTACTAGGGCAGGAAATGAAAAACTGTTTTTT
NA	NA	TRBV5-8	14	TRBJ2-7	CASSLGTPSYEQYF	TGTGCCAGCAGCTTGGGGACACCCTCCTACGAGCAGTACTTC
NA	TRBD2	TRBV5-1	16	TRBJ2-1	CASSWRSSGGASEQFF	TGCGCCAGCAGCTGGAGGTCTAGCGGGGGGGCGAGTGAGCAGTTCTTC
many	NA	TRBV5-1	13	TRBJ1-6	CASQGTENSPLHF	TGCGCCAGCCAGGGAACTGAAAATTCACCCCTCCACTTT
NA	NA	TRBV6-5	15	TRBJ2-6	CASSSSDSGANVLTF	TGTGCCAGCAGTTCGAGTGACTCTGGGGCCAACGTCCTGACTTTC
NA	TRBD1	TRBV28	15	TRBJ2-1	CASTTGTGKKNEQFF	TGTGCCAGCACCACTGGGACAGGGAAAAAAAATGAGCAGTTCTTC
few	NA	TRBV7-6	15	TRBJ2-3	CASSPGAQNTDTQYF	TGTGCCAGCAGCCCAGGAGCCCAAAACACAGATACGCAGTATTTT
NA	NA	TRBV27	18	TRBJ2-3	CASSSYAWRAGVSDTQYF	TGTGCCAGCAGTTCGTACGCCTGGCGAGCGGGCGTCTCAGATACGCAGTATTTT
few	NA	TRBV21-1	18	TRBJ1-5	CASSKGRTSFRSNQPQHF	TGTGCCAGCAGCAAAGGGCGTACGAGTTTTAGGAGCAATCAGCCCCAGCATTTT
NA	TRBD1	TRBV12-3/TRBV12-4	15	TRBJ2-1	CASRAKTGYYNEQFF	TGTGCCAGCAGGGCAAAGACAGGGTACTACAATGAGCAGTTCTTC
few	NA	TRBV9	16	TRBJ2-1	CASSPVRGSSYNEQFF	TGTGCCAGCAGCCCGGTAAGGGGGAGCTCCTACAATGAGCAGTTCTTC
NA	NA	TRBV7-9	12	TRBJ2-5	CASMGGIRTQYF	TGTGCCAGCATGGGCGGGATTCGGACCCAGTACTTC
NA	NA	TRBV4-3	13	TRBJ2-1	CASSQDFGSEQFF	TGCGCCAGCAGCCAAGATTTTGGGTCAGAGCAGTTCTTC
NA	NA	TRBV7-7	15	TRBJ2-5	CASSLGPGNQETQYF	TGTGCTAGCAGCTTAGGGCCCGGGAACCAAGAGACCCAGTACTTC
NA	NA	TRBV28	11	TRBJ2-1	CASMKGSEQFF	TGTGCCAGCATGAAGGGGTCTGAGCAGTTCTTC
NA	TRBD1	TRBV14	19	TRBJ2-7	CASSQVVGTGQFSSYEQYF	TGTGCCAGCAGCCAAGTTGTCGGGACAGGGCAATTCAGCTCCTACGAGCAGTACTTC
NA	TRBD1	TRBV5-1	15	TRBJ2-7	CASSQGDSGGVEQYF	TGCGCCAGCAGCCAAGGGGACAGTGGTGGGGTAGAGCAGTACTTC
many	TRBD1	TRBV6-5	15	TRBJ2-1	CASSYGQGSYNEQFF	TGTGCCAGCAGTTACGGACAGGGGTCCTACAATGAGCAGTTCTTC
many	TRBD1	TRBV28	15	TRBJ2-1	CASSSGGESNNEQFF	TGTGCCAGCAGTTCAGGGGGAGAGTCAAACAATGAGCAGTTCTTC
few	TRBD1	TRBV7-2	15	TRBJ2-5	CASSSPTGGVETQYF	TGTGCCAGCAGCTCACCGACAGGGGGCGTGGAGACCCAGTACTTC
few	NA	TRBV4-2	17	TRBJ2-1	CASSQGGANSHYNEQFF	TGTGCCAGCAGCCAAGGGGGGGCCAACAGCCACTACAATGAGCAGTTCTTC
NA	NA	TRBV4-1	11	TRBJ2-1	CASRGSDEQFF	TGCGCCAGCAGGGGTTCGGATGAGCAGTTCTTC
few	TRBD1	TRBV29-1	15	TRBJ2-7	CSVGGPGTAFIEQYF	TGCAGCGTTGGGGGGCCCGGGACAGCCTTCATCGAGCAGTACTTC
NA	NA	TRBV12-3/TRBV12-4	21	TRBJ1-1	CASSLTRNTFRVGRMNTEAFF	TGTGCCAGCAGTTTGACCAGAAATACCTTCAGGGTAGGGCGAATGAACACTGAAGCTTTCTTT
NA	NA	TRBV9	13	TRBJ1-1	CASSVDQNTEAFF	TGTGCCAGCAGCGTAGACCAGAACACTGAAGCTTTCTTT
few	NA	TRBV12-5	12	TRBJ2-2	CASGLVRGELFF	TGTGCTAGTGGTTTGGTCCGAGGGGAGCTGTTTTTT
once	TRBD1	TRBV6-5	12	TRBJ2-7	CASRRQGSEQYF	TGTGCCAGCAGACGACAGGGATCCGAGCAGTACTTC
few	NA	TRBV6-2/TRBV6-3	12	TRBJ1-2	CASSSGVNGYTF	TGTGCCAGCAGTTCCGGGGTGAATGGCTACACCTTC
few	NA	TRBV19	13	TRBJ2-5	CASRMTVQETQYF	TGTGCCAGTAGGATGACAGTCCAAGAGACCCAGTACTTC
NA	TRBD2	TRBV25-1	16	TRBJ2-7	CASSDDVRGDGYEQYF	TGTGCCAGCAGTGATGATGTGCGGGGGGACGGGTACGAGCAGTACTTC
NA	NA	TRBV7-3	13	TRBJ2-5	CASSTGTAETQYF	TGTGCCAGCAGCACTGGGACGGCGGAGACCCAGTACTTC